This T cell receptor beta chain was recovered during a study of cytomegalovirus exposure and HLA in healthy donors. V lost 0 bases to trimming and J lost 1 base; unmatched junction nucleotides: 7. This CDR3 has 17 amino acids. Germline loops: CDR1 SGHRS, CDR2 YFSETQ. Produced via immunoSEQ multiplex PCR; TCRdb's table is partial and in-frame only. The sample carries about 150,000 clones, roughly 91% recorded once. The sample comprised PBMCs. This sequence joins TRBV5-1 and TRBJ2-5, with 9 bases aligning to TRBD1. This clonotype was sampled from a woman aged 18-30 years in good health and CMV-seropositive. The CDR3 coding sequence is TGCGCCAGCAGCTTGGGGACAGGGGCACCAATCCAAGAGACCCAGTACTTC. It specifies CASSLGTGAPIQETQYF. The whole variable domain, remainder taken from reference TRBV5-1 and TRBJ2-5, is KAGVTQTPRYLIKTRGQQVTLSCSPISGHRSVSWYQQTPGQGLQFLFEYFSETQRNKGNFPGRFSGRQFSNSRSEMNVSTLELGDSALYLCASSLGTGAPIQETQYFGPGTRLLVL.